This T cell receptor beta chain was sequenced during a study of glioma-infiltrating T cells after dendritic cell vaccination. At the level of the study: Dendritic cell vaccination trial patients had either newly diagnosed or recurrent glioblastoma. Patients received autologous tumor lysate-pulsed dendritic cell vaccination between the early 2000s and the early 2010s. The vaccine used monocyte-derived dendritic cells pulsed overnight with autologous tumor lysate.

The immunoSEQ assay amplified TCRB CDR3 from up to roughly 2 ug DNA. This table comes from immunoSEQ multiplex PCR, and its TCRdb copy is limited to in-frame clones, with some not included. The sample includes more than 100,000 clones, more than 80% of them seen just once. The source is a human donor with glioblastoma. The material sequenced was blood, taken before dendritic cell vaccination.

CDR3 residues: CASSLAAGYGYTF. Here the CDR3 DNA reads TGTGCCAGCAGCTTAGCCGCGGGCTATGGCTACACCTTC. The chain carries TRBV7-9 and TRBJ1-2; D call uncertain. V was cut by 0 bases and J by 4 bases, with 6 bases left in between. The germline gives CDR1 SEHNR, CDR2 FQNEAQ (reference sequence). There are 13 residues in the CDR3.